Presented here are 28 T cell receptor beta chains from one specimen sequenced in a study of cytotoxic CD8 clonotypes in ibrutinib-treated CLL. Assay used: immunoSEQ multiplex PCR; TCRdb lists only in-frame clones, some missing. The sample includes almost 250,000 clones, around three quarters of them seen just once. Material: PBMCs, obtained after 24 months of ibrutinib treatment. The receptor set was obtained from a human donor with chronic lymphocytic leukemia.

The chain has TRBV9 and TRBJ2-7; D ambiguous. CDR3 length: 15 residues. The V gene's germline CDR1 is SGDLS and CDR2 YYNGEE. V dropped 0 bases and J dropped 2 bases, with 12 bases sitting between them. The CDR3, as DNA: TGTGCCAGCAGCGTAGGGGCCAGGTTTACCTACGAGCAGTACTTC. It specifies CASSVGARFTYEQYF.

This rearrangement joins TRBV6-5 to TRBJ2-2; TRBD2 matches at 7 bases. The CDR3 spans 15 residues. Germline CDR1 reads MNHEY; CDR2 reads SVGAGI. V lost 7 bases and J lost 1; bases outside the gene matches: 6. The CDR3 DNA reads TGTGCCAGCACGAAGGGACTACAGAACACCGGGGAGCTGTTTTTT. Amino acid sequence: CASTKGLQNTGELFF.

The V gene is TRBV18, the J gene TRBJ2-6; the D gene is possibly TRBD2 (5 bases). Germline CDR1 and CDR2: KGHSH and LQKENI. The CDR3 extends over 16 amino acids. Trimming removed 3 bases from V and 2 bases from J, with 11 bases in between. The CDR3 DNA reads TGTGCCAGCTCACCCCCTAGCCCCCCTGGGGCCAACGTCCTGACTTTC. This gives the protein CASSPPSPPGANVLTF.

The V and J genes are TRBV29-1 and TRBJ1-1; D is ambiguous. CDR1 is SQVTM and CDR2 is ANQGSEA in the germline V gene. Between the trimmed V and J ends, which lost 6 bases and 0 bases, there was a span of 11 bases. The CDR3 consists of 13 residues. In DNA form, the CDR3 reads TGCAGCGTCGACGGACGGATGAACACTGAAGCTTTCTTT. Encoded protein: CSVDGRMNTEAFF.

The V call is TRBV14, the J call TRBJ2-1; TRBD1 is a possible D gene (6 bases). V was clipped by 8 bases and J by 7 bases, with 9 bases between them. The CDR3 extends over 11 amino acids. Germline V lookup: CDR1 SGHDN, CDR2 FVKESK. The CDR3 DNA is TGTGCCAGCCGGGACATGAATGAGCAGTTCTTC. This sequence encodes CASRDMNEQFF.

The chain recombines TRBV7-3 with TRBJ2-5, with D perhaps TRBD1 (6 bases). CDR3 size: 13 residues. V lost 3 bases, J lost 2 bases, and 7 bases lay in between. Germline V CDR1 and CDR2: SGHTA, FQGTGA. The CDR3 protein is CASSFGQQETQYF. The CDR3 DNA is TGTGCCAGCAGCTTCGGACAGCAAGAGACCCAGTACTTC.

Only a few counts were recorded for this clone. This chain links TRBV7-6 with TRBJ1-2; 10 bases line up with TRBD1. Germline CDR1 SGHVS, CDR2 FNYEAQ. After removal of 5 bases from V and 3 bases from J, the junction contained 3 bases not matched to a gene. The CDR3 is made up of 14 amino acids. Written as DNA, the CDR3 is TGTGCCAGCAGCGCGACAGGGGGCGACTATGGCTACACCTTC. Translated, it gives CASSATGGDYGYTF.

This clone occurred once. V is TRBV27 and J is TRBJ2-2, with D perhaps TRBD1 (5 bases). This CDR3 region has 13 residues. V lost 2 bases to trimming and J lost 8 bases, with 9 bases between them. Germline V gene sequence: CDR1 MNHEY, CDR2 SMNVEV (reference sequence). CDR3 DNA sequence: TGTGCCAGCAGTTTACACAGGTCGGGGGAGCTGTTTTTT. Its translation is CASSLHRSGELFF.

A few counts support this clone. The J gene is TRBJ1-2, the V gene TRBV18; 8 positions agree with TRBD1. V shed 3 bases and J 0 bases; nucleotides not matched to a gene: 3. CDR3 length: 15 residues. CDR1 and CDR2 from the germline V gene are KGHSH and LQKENI. As DNA, the CDR3 is TGTGCCAGCTCACCTTCCAGGGGGCCTAACTATGGCTACACCTTC. Translated, it gives CASSPSRGPNYGYTF.

The chain uses TRBV6-5 and TRBJ1-2; D is perhaps TRBD1 (6 bases). Germline CDR1 MNHEY, CDR2 SVGAGI. The V end was cut by 0 bases, the J end by 7 bases, with 15 bases between. CDR3 length: 15 amino acids. The CDR3 protein is CASSYSSPGAGGYTF. The CDR3 DNA is TGTGCCAGCAGTTACTCGTCCCCGGGGGCCGGTGGCTACACCTTC.

The chain has TRBV18 and TRBJ1-5; D is unresolved. The CDR3 spans 16 residues. The germline CDR1 and CDR2 sequences are KGHSH and LQKENI. Trimming took 0 bases from V and 2 from J, leaving 11 bases between them. The CDR3 DNA follows: TGTGCCAGCTCACCACCGGGAGGGTTTCGCAATCAGCCCCAGCATTTT. Encoded protein: CASSPPGGFRNQPQHF.

CDR3 DNA sequence: TGTGCCAGCTCCCGCTTCGAGAGGGGGAACACCGGGGAGCTGTTTTTT. Translating gives CASSRFERGNTGELFF. The V gene is TRBV18, the J gene TRBJ2-2; D tentatively fits TRBD1 or TRBD2 (5 bases each). Germline assignment: CDR1 KGHSH and CDR2 LQKENI. Between the trimmed V and J ends, which lost 6 bases and 1 base, there was a span of 15 bases. This CDR3 is built from 16 residues.

CDR3 DNA: TGTGCCAGCAGTCAAGCGGGAGATGGATACGAGCAGTACTTC. As protein: CASSQAGDGYEQYF. The chain joins TRBV6-5 to TRBJ2-7; TRBD2 matches at 8 bases. Germline V gives CDR1 MNHEY, CDR2 SVGAGI. CDR3 size: 14 residues. V shed 5 bases, J shed 4 bases, and the junction held 7 bases outside the gene matches.

This clone came up once. This rearrangement joins TRBV9 to TRBJ2-3; D may match TRBD1 or TRBD2 (6 bases each). This CDR3 region has 16 residues. Trimming took off 0 bases at V and 3 bases at J, with 14 bases between the two ends. Germline assignment: CDR1 SGDLS and CDR2 YYNGEE. The CDR3 sequence is CASSVVGGGLTDTQYF. The CDR3 nucleotides read TGTGCCAGCAGCGTAGTGGGGGGCGGATTGACAGATACGCAGTATTTT. Based on the CDR3 plus reference TRBV9 and TRBJ2-3, the full variable domain is DSGVTQTPKHLITATGQRVTLRCSPRSGDLSVYWYQQSLDQGLQFLIQYYNGEERAKGNILERFSAQQFPDLHSELNLSSLELGDSALYFCASSVVGGGLTDTQYFGPGTRLTVL.

This clone was observed a handful of times. This chain joins TRBV28 and TRBJ1-4; D is possibly TRBD1 (5 bases). The CDR3 runs to 14 residues. Deletions cut 3 bases from V and 4 bases from J, with 9 bases between. From germline, CDR1 is MDHEN and CDR2 SYDVKM. CDR3 in DNA: TGTGCCAGCAGTTTTCAGGGTTATAATGAAAAACTGTTTTTT. Its translation is CASSFQGYNEKLFF.

This chain links TRBV19 with TRBJ1-5, with a tentative D call TRBD1 (5 bases). From germline, CDR1 is LNHDA and CDR2 SQIVND (reference sequence). The CDR3 extends over 15 amino acids. The V gene lost 3 bases and the J gene lost 2 bases, with 11 bases spanning the gap. This CDR3 is CASSIIGTGNQPQHF. The CDR3 DNA is TGTGCCAGTAGTATTATCGGGACTGGCAATCAGCCCCAGCATTTT.

About this clone itself: One junction end does not reproduce the germline sequence, and a read error may be involved. The chain combines TRBV18 with TRBJ2-7; TRBD1 might be the D (6 bases). Germline-derived CDR1 and CDR2 are KGHSH and LQKENI. The CDR3 runs 13 residues. The CDR3 protein is CASSLAEQGLFIF. The DNA of the CDR3 is TGTGCCAGCTCACTAGCTGAACAGGGCCTTTTTATCTTC.

The chain joins TRBV30 to TRBJ1-3; 7 bases are shared with TRBD1. The V segment lost 3 bases and the J segment 10 bases; nucleotides outside the gene matches: 9. Germline-derived CDR1 and CDR2 are GTSNPN and SVGIG (reference sequence). CDR3 length: 13 residues. The CDR3 loop reads CAWRATYRGTIYF. The CDR3 region has the DNA TGTGCCTGGAGGGCTACCTACAGGGGTACCATATATTTT. The full variable domain, completed using reference TRBV30 and TRBJ1-3, is SQTIHQWPATLVQPVGSPLSLECTVEGTSNPNLYWYRQAAGRGLQLLFYSVGIGQISSEVPQNLSASRPQDRQFILSSKKLLLSDSGFYLCAWRATYRGTIYFGEGSWLTVV.

This clone was observed a handful of times. The rearrangement links TRBV27 to TRBJ2-5; D is unclear. Trimming left V 5 bases short and J 3 bases short, with 10 bases between. The CDR3 spans 13 residues. The germline V gene has CDR1 MNHEY and CDR2 SMNVEV (reference sequence). CDR3 amino acids: CASSDLSEETQYF. In nucleotides, the CDR3 is TGTGCCAGCAGTGACCTATCGGAAGAGACCCAGTACTTC.

The DNA for the CDR3 is TGCAGCGTTGAACGACGCACTAGCTCGGTTACGTACAATGAGCAGTTCTTC. It codes for CSVERRTSSVTYNEQFF. The chain recombines TRBV29-1 with TRBJ2-1; the D gene is possibly TRBD2 (6 bases). This CDR3 region has 17 residues. CDR1 is SQVTM, CDR2 ANQGSEA, per germline. V lost 2 bases to trimming and J lost 4 bases, with 21 bases between them.

V usage is TRBV9 and J usage is TRBJ2-7; D possibly matches TRBD1 or TRBD2 (5 bases each). V lost 2 bases and J 4 bases, leaving 16 bases between the germline ends. The CDR3 spans 15 residues. Germline values: CDR1 SGDLS, CDR2 YYNGEE. CDR3 amino acids: CASSVTGTSSYEQYF. CDR3 in DNA: TGTGCCAGCAGCGTGACCGGGACCTCCTCTTACGAGCAGTACTTC.

This clone was counted a few times. The rearrangement uses TRBV27 and TRBJ2-7; D may be TRBD2 (5 bases). V lost 4 bases to trimming and J lost 5 bases, with 9 bases between them. This CDR3 is built from 12 residues. Germline V gene data show CDR1 as MNHEY and CDR2 as SMNVEV (reference sequence). The chain's CDR3 is CASSWPGNEQYF. DNA for the CDR3: TGTGCCAGCAGTTGGCCGGGAAACGAGCAGTACTTC.

V gene TRBV7-3 combines with J gene TRBJ2-2, with a weak D call TRBD1 (6 bases). CDR3 length: 15 residues. Trimming took 5 bases from V and 5 from J, leaving 15 bases between them. Germline CDR1 reads SGHTA; CDR2 reads FQGTGA. CDR3 amino acids: CASSPLSGATGELFF. In nucleotides, the CDR3 is TGTGCCAGCAGCCCCTTGTCAGGGGCGACCGGGGAGCTGTTTTTT.

The rearrangement uses TRBV6-6 and TRBJ2-1; the match to TRBD2 covers 8 bases. The CDR3 is made up of 15 amino acids. V dropped 0 bases and J dropped 5; count of bases not matched to a gene: 3. Germline V CDR1 and CDR2: MNHNY, SVGAGI (reference sequence). The CDR3 DNA reads as TGTGCCAGCAGTTACTCTCTAGCGGGCGACAATGAGCAGTTCTTC. It encodes CASSYSLAGDNEQFF.

This clone was observed a handful of times. V gene TRBV2 combines with J gene TRBJ2-5; TRBD2 is a possible D gene (5 bases). CDR1 is SNHLY, CDR2 FYNNEI, per germline. This CDR3 is 13 amino acids long. V lost 3 bases and J lost 2, with 7 bases in between. As DNA, the CDR3 is TGTGCCAGCAGTGATGGACTTCAAGAGACCCAGTACTTC. Translation gives CASSDGLQETQYF.

The DNA of the CDR3 is TGCAGCGTCCTCGTGGGGACCCAGTACTTC. This codes for CSVLVGTQYF. The rearrangement uses TRBV29-1 and TRBJ2-5; D is unclear. V was shortened by 6 bases and J by 7 bases, with 9 bases between the two germline ends. Germline V gene lookup returns CDR1 SQVTM and CDR2 ANQGSEA. There are 10 residues in the CDR3. Full variable domain (rest looked up from reference TRBV29-1 and TRBJ2-5): SAVISQKPSRDICQRGTSLTIQCQVDSQVTMMFWYRQQPGQSLTLIATANQGSEATYESGFVIDKFPISRPNLTFSTLTVSNMSPEDSSIYLCSVLVGTQYFGPGTRLLVL.

The genes are TRBV30 and TRBJ2-7; possible D gene TRBD1, 5 bases. The ends were cut back, 0 bases at V and 0 bases at J, with 9 bases in the middle. The CDR3 has 14 amino acids. The V gene's germline CDR1 is GTSNPN and CDR2 SVGIG (reference sequence). CDR3 DNA sequence: TGTGCCTGGAGTGTTGGGGCAAGCTCCTACGAGCAGTACTTC. The encoded protein is CAWSVGASSYEQYF.

This sequence joins TRBV18 and TRBJ1-1; D call uncertain. This CDR3 region has 14 residues. Germline CDR1 reads KGHSH; CDR2 reads LQKENI. V was pared by 2 bases and J by 1 base, with 8 bases between. The CDR3 loop is CASSPNYQNTEAFF. The CDR3 DNA reads as TGTGCCAGCTCACCAAACTACCAGAACACTGAAGCTTTCTTT.